Sequencing of this T cell receptor beta chain was carried out in a study of T cells expressing NK-cell markers. Study context: Sorted T-cell subsets CD3+CD56+NKG2C+, CD3+CD56+NKG2C- and CD3+CD56-NKG2C+ were TCR beta-sequenced.

About this clonotype: Its antigen remains unidentified.

TCRdb reprocessed the 5' RACE reads and reports one entry per CDR3 protein, with no DNA. This sample's table reports about 430,000 distinct CDR3 sequences. Broader study findings: In a few donors, dominant clonotypes made up about 28.3-65% of CD3+CD56-NKG2C+ cells. The study found dominant NKG2C+ clonotypes at about 1.0-7.0% of CD8+ T cells in 5 or 6 donors. It is unclear if expanded NKG2C-expressing clones target HCMV antigens.

This CDR3 has 16 amino acids. CDR1 is SGHRS and CDR2 is YFSETQ in the germline V gene. Sequenced material: blood T cells: a sorted CD56 or NKG2C T cell subset, CD4+ or CD8+ T cells, or bulk PBMC T cells (not recorded which). The chain joins TRBV5-1 to TRBJ2-2; TCRdb indicates TRBD2, and absent DNA this call remains unverified. The TCR originated in a woman in her forties or fifties in good health. Here the CDR3 reads CASSFVGEVRTGELFF.